Described below is a single T cell receptor (beta chain) sequence and its context. This clonotype has just a few counts. Its antigen is unknown. No base qualities exist here, and no much larger clone lies one base off it. This sample is part of a study of response to subunit inactivated influenza vaccine (dated by TCRdb to the late 2010s). Describing the broader study: Deep quantitative profiling of the T cell receptor repertoire was used in the study to follow responses to a trivalent subunit inactivated influenza vaccine.

Receptors were amplified or captured by RT-PCR. The instrument given in TCRdb is Illumina HiSeq 2500. The public reads were run again by TCRdb, first through fastp at Q25 and then through MiXCR, and only productive beta chains were kept. Under each unique CDR3 protein, matching rows form one entry showing the most common genes and DNA. Within this sample are under 750,000 distinct CDR3 sequences, with 12% of them counted one time only. The ten largest clones take up 10% to 13% of the sample. The full study reports these points: The authors suggested that each seasonal influenza vaccination may recruit only a limited number of new T cells.

Including the terminal cysteine and phenylalanine, the CDR3 comprises 14 residues. Here the CDR3 DNA is all that survives: 42 bases in frame from base 1. CDR1 and CDR2 (DFQATT, SNEGSKA) derive from the germline V gene (reference sequence). V is reduced by 0 bases and J by 1 base, leaving a spacing of 6 bases between them. The receptor chain draws on TRBV20-1 and TRBJ2-2, with no confident D gene call. The TCR sequence derives from a man aged 45-60 years who received an inactivated influenza vaccine. Donor details come from another sample of the same person, matched by shared clones. The input for sequencing was PBMCs from blood, taken on the day of vaccination. The CDR3 protein is CSARDYGNTGELFF. The nucleotides are TGCAGTGCTAGAGATTACGGGAACACCGGGGAGCTGTTTTTT.